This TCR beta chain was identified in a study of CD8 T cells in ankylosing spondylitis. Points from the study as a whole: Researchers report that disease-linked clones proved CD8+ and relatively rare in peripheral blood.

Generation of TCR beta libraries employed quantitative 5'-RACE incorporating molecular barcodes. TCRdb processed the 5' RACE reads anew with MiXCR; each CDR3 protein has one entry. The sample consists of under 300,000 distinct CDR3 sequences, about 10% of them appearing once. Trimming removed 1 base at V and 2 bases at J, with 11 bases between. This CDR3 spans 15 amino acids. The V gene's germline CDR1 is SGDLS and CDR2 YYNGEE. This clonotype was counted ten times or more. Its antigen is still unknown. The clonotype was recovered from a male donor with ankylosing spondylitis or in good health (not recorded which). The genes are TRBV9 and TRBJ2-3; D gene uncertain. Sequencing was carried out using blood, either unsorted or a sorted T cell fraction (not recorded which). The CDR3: CASSVNVGFTDTQYF. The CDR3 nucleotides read TGTGCCAGCAGCGTAAACGTCGGCTTCACAGATACGCAGTATTTT.